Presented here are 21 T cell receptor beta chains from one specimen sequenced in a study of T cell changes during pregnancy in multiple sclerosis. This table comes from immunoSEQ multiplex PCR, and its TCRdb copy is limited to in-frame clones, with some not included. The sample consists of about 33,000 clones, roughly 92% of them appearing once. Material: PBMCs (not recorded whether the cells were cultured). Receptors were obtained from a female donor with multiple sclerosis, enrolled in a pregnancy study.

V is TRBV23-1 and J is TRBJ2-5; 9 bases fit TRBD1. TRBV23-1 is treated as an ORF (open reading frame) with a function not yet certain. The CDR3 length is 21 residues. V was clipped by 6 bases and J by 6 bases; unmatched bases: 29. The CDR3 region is CASSHDQSGALTGQGRKTQYF. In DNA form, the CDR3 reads TGCGCCAGCAGCCACGATCAATCCGGGGCCTTGACCGGACAGGGGAGGAAGACCCAGTACTTC.

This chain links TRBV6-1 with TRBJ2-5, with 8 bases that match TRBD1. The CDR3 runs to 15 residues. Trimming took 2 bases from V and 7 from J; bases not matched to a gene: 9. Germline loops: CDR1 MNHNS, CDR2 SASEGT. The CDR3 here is CASSEPGQGYGTQYF. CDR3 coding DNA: TGTGCCAGCAGTGAACCAGGACAGGGTTATGGGACCCAGTACTTC.

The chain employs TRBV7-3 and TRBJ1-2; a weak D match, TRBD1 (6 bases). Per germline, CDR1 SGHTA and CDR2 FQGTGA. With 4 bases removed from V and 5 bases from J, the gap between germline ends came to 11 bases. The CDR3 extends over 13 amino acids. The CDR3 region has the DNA TGTGCCAGCAGCTCAGGGGTAGGATATGGCTACACCTTC. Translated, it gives CASSSGVGYGYTF.

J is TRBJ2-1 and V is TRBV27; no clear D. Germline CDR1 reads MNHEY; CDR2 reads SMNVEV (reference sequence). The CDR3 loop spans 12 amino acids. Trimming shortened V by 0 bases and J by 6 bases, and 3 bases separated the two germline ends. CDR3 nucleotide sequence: TGTGCCAGCAGTTTATCTTTCAATGAGCAGTTCTTC. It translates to CASSLSFNEQFF.

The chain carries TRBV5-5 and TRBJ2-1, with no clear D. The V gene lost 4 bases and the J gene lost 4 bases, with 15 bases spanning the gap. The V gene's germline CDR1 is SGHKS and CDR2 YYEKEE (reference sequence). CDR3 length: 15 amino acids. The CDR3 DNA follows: TGTGCCAGCAGCCAAGTGGCGAACCGATACAATGAGCAGTTCTTC. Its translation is CASSQVANRYNEQFF.

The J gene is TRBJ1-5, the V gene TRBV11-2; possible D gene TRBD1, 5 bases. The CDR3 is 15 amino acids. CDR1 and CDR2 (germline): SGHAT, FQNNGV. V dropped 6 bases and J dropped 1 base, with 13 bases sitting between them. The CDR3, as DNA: TGTGCCAGCAGTCCATTGGGGGGAAGCAATCAGCCCCAGCATTTT. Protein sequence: CASSPLGGSNQPQHF. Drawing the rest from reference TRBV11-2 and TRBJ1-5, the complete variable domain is EAGVAQSPRYKIIEKRQSVAFWCNPISGHATLYWYQQILGQGPKLLIQFQNNGVVDDSQLPKDRFSAERLKGVDSTLKIQPAKLEDSAVYLCASSPLGGSNQPQHFGDGTRLSIL.

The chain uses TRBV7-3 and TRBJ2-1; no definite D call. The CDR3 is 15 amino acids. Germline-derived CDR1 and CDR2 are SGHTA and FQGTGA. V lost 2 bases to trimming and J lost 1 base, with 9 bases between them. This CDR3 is CASSLYPGSYNEQFF. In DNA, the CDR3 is TGTGCCAGCAGCTTATACCCGGGTTCCTACAATGAGCAGTTCTTC.

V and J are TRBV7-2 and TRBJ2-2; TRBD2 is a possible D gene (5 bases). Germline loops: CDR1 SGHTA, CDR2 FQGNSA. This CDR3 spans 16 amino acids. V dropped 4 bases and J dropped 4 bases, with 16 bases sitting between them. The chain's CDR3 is CASSSRLGSFTGELFF. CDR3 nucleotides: TGTGCCAGCAGCTCTAGGTTAGGGAGTTTCACCGGGGAGCTGTTTTTT.

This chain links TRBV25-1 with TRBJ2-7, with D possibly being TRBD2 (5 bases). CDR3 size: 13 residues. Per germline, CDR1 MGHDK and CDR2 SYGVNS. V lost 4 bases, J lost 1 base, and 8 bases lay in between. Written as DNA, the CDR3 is TGTGCCAGCAGTGGCACTAGGTCCTACGAGCAGTACTTC. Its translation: CASSGTRSYEQYF.

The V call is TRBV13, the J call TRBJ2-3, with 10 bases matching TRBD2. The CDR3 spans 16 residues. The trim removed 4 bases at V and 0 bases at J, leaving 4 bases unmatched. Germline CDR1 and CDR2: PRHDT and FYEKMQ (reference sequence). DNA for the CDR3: TGTGCCAGCAGCTCTCGGACTAGCGGAAGCACAGATACGCAGTATTTT. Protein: CASSSRTSGSTDTQYF.

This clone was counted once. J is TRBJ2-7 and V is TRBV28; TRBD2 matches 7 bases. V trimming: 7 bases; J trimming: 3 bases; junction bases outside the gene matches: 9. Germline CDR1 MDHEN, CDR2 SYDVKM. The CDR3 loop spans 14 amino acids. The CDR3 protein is CASTPTSHNYEQYF. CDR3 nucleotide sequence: TGTGCCAGCACCCCGACTAGCCATAACTACGAGCAGTACTTC.

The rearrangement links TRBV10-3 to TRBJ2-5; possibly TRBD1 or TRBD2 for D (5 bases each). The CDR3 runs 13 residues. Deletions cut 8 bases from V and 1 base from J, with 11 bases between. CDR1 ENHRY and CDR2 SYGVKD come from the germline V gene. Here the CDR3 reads CAIRGATQETQYF. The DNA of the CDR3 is TGTGCCATCCGAGGGGCGACCCAAGAGACCCAGTACTTC.

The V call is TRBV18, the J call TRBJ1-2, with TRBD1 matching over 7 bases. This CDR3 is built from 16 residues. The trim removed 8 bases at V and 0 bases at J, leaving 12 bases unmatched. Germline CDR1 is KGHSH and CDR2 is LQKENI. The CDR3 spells CASLDDRDLANYGYTF. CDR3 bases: TGTGCCAGCCTCGACGACAGGGACCTAGCTAACTATGGCTACACCTTC.

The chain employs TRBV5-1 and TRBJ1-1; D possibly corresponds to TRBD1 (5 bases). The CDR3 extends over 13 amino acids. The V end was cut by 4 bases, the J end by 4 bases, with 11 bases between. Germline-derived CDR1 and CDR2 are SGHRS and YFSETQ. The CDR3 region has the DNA TGCGCCAGCAGCCTCGGGGGAGGCACTGAAGCTTTCTTT. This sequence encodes CASSLGGGTEAFF.

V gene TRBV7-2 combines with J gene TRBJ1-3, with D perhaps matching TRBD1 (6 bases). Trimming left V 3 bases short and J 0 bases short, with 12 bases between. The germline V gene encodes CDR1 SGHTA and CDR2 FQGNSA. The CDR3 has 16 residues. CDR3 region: CASSFSRGRSGNTIYF. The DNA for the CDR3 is TGTGCCAGCAGCTTCTCCAGGGGCCGCTCTGGAAACACCATATATTTT. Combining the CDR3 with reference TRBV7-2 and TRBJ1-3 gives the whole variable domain GAGVSQSPSNKVTEKGKDVELRCDPISGHTALYWYRQSLGQGLEFLIYFQGNSAPDKSGLPSDRFSAERTGGSVSTLTIQRTQQEDSAVYLCASSFSRGRSGNTIYFGEGSWLTVV.

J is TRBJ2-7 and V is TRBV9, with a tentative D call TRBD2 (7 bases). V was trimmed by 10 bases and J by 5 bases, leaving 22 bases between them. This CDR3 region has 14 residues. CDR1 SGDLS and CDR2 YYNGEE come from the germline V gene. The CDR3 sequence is CARGGGGRWDEQYF. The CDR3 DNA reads TGTGCCCGCGGGGGAGGGGGAAGGTGGGACGAGCAGTACTTC.

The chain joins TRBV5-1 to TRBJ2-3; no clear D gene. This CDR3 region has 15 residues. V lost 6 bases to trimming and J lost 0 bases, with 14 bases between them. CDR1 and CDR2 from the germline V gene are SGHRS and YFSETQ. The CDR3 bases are TGCGCCAGCACCCTGAGGCCCGATAGCACAGATACGCAGTATTTT. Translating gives CASTLRPDSTDTQYF. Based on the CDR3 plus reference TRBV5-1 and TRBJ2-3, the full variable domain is KAGVTQTPRYLIKTRGQQVTLSCSPISGHRSVSWYQQTPGQGLQFLFEYFSETQRNKGNFPGRFSGRQFSNSRSEMNVSTLELGDSALYLCASTLRPDSTDTQYFGPGTRLTVL.

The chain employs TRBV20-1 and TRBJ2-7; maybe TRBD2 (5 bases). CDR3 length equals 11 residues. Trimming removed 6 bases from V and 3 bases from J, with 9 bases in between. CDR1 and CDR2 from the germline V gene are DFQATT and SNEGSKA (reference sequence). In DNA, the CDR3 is TGCAGTGCCGAAGACTACTACGAGCAGTACTTC. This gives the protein CSAEDYYEQYF.

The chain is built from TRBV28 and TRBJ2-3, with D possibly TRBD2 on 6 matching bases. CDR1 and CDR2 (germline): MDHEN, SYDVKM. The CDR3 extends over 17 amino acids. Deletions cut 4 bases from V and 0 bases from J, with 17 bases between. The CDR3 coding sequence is TGTGCCAGCAGTTCCCCTCGGGGGACCACTAGCACAGATACGCAGTATTTT. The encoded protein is CASSSPRGTTSTDTQYF.

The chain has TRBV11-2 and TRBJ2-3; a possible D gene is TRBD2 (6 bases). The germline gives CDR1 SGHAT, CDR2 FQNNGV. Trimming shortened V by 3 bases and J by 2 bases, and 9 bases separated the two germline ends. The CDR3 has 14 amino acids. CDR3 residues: CASSFGSITDTQYF. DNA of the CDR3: TGTGCCAGCAGCTTCGGGAGTATCACAGATACGCAGTATTTT.

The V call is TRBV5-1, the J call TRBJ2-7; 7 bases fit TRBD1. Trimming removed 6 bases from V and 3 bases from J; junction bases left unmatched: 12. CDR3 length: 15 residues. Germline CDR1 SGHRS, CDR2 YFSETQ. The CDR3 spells CASTVGQGVVYEQYF. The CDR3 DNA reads TGCGCCAGCACAGTGGGCCAGGGGGTAGTCTACGAGCAGTACTTC.